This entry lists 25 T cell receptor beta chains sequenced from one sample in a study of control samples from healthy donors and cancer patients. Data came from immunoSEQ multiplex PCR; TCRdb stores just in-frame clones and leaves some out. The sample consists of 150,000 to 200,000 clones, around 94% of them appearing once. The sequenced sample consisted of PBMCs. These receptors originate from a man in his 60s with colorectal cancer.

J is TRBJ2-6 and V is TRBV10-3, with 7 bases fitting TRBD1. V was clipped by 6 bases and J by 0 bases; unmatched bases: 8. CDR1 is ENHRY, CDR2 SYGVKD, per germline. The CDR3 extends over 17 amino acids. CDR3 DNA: TGTGCCATCAGATCGACAGGGCTCAACTCTGGGGCCAACGTCCTGACTTTC. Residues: CAIRSTGLNSGANVLTF.

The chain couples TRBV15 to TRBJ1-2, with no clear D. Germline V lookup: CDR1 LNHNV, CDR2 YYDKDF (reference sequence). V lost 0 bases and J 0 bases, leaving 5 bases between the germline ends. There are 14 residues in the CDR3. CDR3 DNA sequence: TGTGCCACCAGCAGAGAAGGTACTAACTATGGCTACACCTTC. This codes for CATSREGTNYGYTF.

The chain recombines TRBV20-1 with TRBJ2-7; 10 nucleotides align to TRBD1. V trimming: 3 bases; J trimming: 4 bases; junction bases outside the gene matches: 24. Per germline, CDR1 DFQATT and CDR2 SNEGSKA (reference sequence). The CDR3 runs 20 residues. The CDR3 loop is CSASKWTGGVSRAPKYEQYF. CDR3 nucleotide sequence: TGCAGTGCTAGTAAATGGACAGGGGGTGTCTCCAGGGCTCCGAAATACGAGCAGTACTTC.

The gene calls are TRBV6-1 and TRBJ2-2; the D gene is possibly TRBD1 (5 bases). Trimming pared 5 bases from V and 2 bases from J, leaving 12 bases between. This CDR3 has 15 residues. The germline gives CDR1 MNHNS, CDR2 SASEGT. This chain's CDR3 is CASSSGQGNTGELFF. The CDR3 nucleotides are TGTGCCAGCAGTTCAGGGCAGGGAAACACCGGGGAGCTGTTTTTT.

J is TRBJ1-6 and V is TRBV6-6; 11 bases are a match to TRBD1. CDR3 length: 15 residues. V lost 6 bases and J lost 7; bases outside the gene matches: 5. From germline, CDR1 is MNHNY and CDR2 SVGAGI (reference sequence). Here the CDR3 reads CASSSRDRGNSPLHF. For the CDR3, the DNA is TGTGCCAGCAGCTCCCGGGACAGGGGGAATTCACCCCTCCACTTT.

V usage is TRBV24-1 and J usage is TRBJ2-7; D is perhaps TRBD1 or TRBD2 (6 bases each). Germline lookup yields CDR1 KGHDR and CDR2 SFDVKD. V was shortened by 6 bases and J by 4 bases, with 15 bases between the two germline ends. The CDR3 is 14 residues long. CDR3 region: CATSSKGGTYEQYF. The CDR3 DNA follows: TGTGCCACCAGTTCGAAAGGGGGGACGTACGAGCAGTACTTC.

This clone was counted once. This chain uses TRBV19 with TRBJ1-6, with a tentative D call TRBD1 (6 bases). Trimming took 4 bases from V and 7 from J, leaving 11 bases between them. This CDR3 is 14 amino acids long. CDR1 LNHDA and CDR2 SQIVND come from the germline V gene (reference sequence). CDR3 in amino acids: CASSTGTHNSPLHF. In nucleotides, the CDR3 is TGTGCCAGTAGTACCGGGACACACAATTCACCCCTCCACTTT.

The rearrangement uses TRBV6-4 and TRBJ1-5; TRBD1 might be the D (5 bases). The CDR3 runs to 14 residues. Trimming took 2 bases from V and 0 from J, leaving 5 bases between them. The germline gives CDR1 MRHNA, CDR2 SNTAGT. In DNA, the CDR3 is TGTGCCAGCAGTGACCAGGGTAGCAATCAGCCCCAGCATTTT. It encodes CASSDQGSNQPQHF.

This chain's CDR3 is CAIQSGTGDEKLFF. The CDR3 DNA reads as TGTGCCATTCAATCCGGGACAGGGGATGAAAAACTGTTTTTT. The chain recombines TRBV10-3 with TRBJ1-4; 10 nucleotides align to TRBD1. From germline, CDR1 is ENHRY and CDR2 SYGVKD. The CDR3 is 14 amino acids. J gave up 6 bases and V 9 bases, and 7 bases lay outside the gene matches.

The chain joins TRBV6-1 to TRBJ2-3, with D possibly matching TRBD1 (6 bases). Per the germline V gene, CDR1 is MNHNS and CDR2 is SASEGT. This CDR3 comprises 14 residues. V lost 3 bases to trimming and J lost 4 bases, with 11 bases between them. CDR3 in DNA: TGTGCCAGCAGTGACAGGGGAAATCCAGATACGCAGTATTTT. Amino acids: CASSDRGNPDTQYF.

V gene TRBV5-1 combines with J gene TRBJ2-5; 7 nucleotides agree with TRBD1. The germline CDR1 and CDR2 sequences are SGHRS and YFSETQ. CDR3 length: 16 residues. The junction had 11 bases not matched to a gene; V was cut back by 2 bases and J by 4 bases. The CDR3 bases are TGCGCCAGCAGCTTAGGGGTCAGGGGGAGTGGAGAGACCCAGTACTTC. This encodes CASSLGVRGSGETQYF.

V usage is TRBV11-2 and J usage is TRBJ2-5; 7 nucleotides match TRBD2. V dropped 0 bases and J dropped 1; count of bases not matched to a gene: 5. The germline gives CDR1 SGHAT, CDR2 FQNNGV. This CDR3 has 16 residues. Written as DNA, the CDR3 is TGTGCCAGCAGCTTAGAAGGTTCTAGCGGCCAAGAGACCCAGTACTTC. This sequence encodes CASSLEGSSGQETQYF. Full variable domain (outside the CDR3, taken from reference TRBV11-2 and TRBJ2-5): EAGVAQSPRYKIIEKRQSVAFWCNPISGHATLYWYQQILGQGPKLLIQFQNNGVVDDSQLPKDRFSAERLKGVDSTLKIQPAKLEDSAVYLCASSLEGSSGQETQYFGPGTRLLVL.

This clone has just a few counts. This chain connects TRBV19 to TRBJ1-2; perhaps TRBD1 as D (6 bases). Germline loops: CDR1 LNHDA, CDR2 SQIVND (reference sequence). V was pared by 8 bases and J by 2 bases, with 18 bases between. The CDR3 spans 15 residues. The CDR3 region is CASQNQGSLNYGYTF. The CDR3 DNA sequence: TGTGCCAGTCAAAATCAGGGGTCCCTGAACTATGGCTACACCTTC.

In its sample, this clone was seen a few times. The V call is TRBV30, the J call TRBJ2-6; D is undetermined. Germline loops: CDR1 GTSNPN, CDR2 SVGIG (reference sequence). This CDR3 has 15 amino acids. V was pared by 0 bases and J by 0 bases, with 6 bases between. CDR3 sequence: CAWSVRSSGANVLTF. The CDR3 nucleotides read TGTGCCTGGAGTGTTCGCAGCTCTGGGGCCAACGTCCTGACTTTC.

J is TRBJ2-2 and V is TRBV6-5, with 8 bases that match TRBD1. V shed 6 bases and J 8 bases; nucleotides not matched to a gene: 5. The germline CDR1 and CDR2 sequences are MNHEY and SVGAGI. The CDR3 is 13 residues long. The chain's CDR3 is CASSRTGNGELFF. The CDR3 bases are TGTGCCAGCAGCCGGACAGGGAATGGGGAGCTGTTTTTT.

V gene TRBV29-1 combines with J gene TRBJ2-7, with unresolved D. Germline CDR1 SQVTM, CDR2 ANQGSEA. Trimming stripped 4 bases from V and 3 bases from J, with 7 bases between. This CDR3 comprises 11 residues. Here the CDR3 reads CSVGGNYEQYF. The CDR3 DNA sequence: TGCAGCGTTGGGGGTAACTACGAGCAGTACTTC.

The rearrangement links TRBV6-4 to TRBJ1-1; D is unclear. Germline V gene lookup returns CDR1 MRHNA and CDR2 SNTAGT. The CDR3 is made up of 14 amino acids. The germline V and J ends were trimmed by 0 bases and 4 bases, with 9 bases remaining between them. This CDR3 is CASSDSPTSTEAFF. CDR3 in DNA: TGTGCCAGCAGTGACTCCCCTACATCCACTGAAGCTTTCTTT.

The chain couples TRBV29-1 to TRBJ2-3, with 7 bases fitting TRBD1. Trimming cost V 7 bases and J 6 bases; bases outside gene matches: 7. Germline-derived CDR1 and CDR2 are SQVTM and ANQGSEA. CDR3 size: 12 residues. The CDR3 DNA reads TGCAGCGCTCGACAGGGAGCCGATACGCAGTATTTT. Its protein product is CSARQGADTQYF.

CDR3 amino acids: CASSSGTGANYGYTF. CDR3 nucleotides: TGCGCCAGCAGCTCCGGGACAGGGGCGAACTATGGCTACACCTTC. The V gene is TRBV5-1, the J gene TRBJ1-2, with 10 positions matching TRBD1. Germline lookup yields CDR1 SGHRS and CDR2 YFSETQ. This CDR3 is built from 15 residues. With 3 bases clipped from V and 2 bases from J, the junction kept 4 bases outside the gene matches.

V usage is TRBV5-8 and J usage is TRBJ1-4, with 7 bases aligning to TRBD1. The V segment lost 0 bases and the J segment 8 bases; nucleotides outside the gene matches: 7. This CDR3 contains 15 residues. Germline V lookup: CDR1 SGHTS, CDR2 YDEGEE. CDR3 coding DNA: TGTGCCAGCAGCTTGGTGGGGACAGATGACGAAAAACTGTTTTTT. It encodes CASSLVGTDDEKLFF.

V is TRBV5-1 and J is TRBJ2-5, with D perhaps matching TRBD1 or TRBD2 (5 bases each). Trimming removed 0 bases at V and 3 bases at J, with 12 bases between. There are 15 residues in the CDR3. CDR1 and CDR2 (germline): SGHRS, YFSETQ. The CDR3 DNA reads TGCGCCAGCAGCTTGGCGGGGCAGGGCGAAGAGACCCAGTACTTC. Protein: CASSLAGQGEETQYF.

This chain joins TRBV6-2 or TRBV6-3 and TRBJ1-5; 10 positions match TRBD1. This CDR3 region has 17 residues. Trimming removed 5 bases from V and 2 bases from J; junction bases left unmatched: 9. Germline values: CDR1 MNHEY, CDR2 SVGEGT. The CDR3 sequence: CASSNRDRGDGNQPQHF. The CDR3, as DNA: TGTGCCAGCAGTAACCGGGACAGGGGTGACGGCAATCAGCCCCAGCATTTT.

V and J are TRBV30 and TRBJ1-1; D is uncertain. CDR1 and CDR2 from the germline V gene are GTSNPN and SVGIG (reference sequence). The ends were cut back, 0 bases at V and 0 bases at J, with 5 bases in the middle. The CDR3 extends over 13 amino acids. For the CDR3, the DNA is TGTGCCTGGAGTGTTGGTATGAACACTGAAGCTTTCTTT. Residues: CAWSVGMNTEAFF.

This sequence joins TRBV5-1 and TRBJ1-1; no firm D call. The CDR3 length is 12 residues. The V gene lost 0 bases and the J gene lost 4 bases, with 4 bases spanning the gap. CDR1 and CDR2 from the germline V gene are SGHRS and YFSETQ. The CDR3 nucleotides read TGCGCCAGCAGCTTGGGCAGCACTGAAGCTTTCTTT. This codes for CASSLGSTEAFF.

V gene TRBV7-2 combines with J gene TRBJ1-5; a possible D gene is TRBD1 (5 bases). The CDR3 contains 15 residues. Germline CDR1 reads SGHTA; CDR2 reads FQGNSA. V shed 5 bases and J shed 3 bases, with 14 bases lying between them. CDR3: CASSLQTVPNQPQHF. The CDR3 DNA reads TGTGCCAGCAGCCTACAGACAGTCCCCAATCAGCCCCAGCATTTT.